This entry describes one TCR beta chain. The antigen remains unidentified. This specimen comes from a study of T cell responses to AZD1222 COVID-19 vaccine. Study-wide results and caveats: Repertoire sampling was restricted to post-peak T cell response timepoints. The study identified only five to seven AZD1222 recipients as seropositive at baseline.

Using immunoSEQ multiplex PCR, the repertoire was profiled, and TCRdb retains in-frame clones only, with some absent. In the table there are roughly 25,000 clones, roughly 86% of which are singletons. The CDR3 is 16 amino acids. Trimming removed 5 bases from V and 1 base from J, with 17 bases in between. Germline CDR1 SGHTA, CDR2 FQGTGA. Sequenced here: peripheral blood, sampled 28 days after the second AZD1222 dose. This chain joins TRBV7-3 and TRBJ2-5; D possibly corresponds to TRBD2 (6 bases). The clonotype comes from an adult who received the AZD1222 COVID-19 vaccine. The CDR3 reads CASSPLGGGPQETQYF. The CDR3 DNA reads TGTGCCAGCAGCCCCCTTGGGGGAGGTCCCCAAGAGACCCAGTACTTC.